The 30 T cell receptor beta chains given below trace back to one sample, sequenced in a study of cytomegalovirus exposure and HLA in healthy donors. This PCR relied on a set of 60 Vbeta primers and 13 Jbeta primers. Produced via immunoSEQ multiplex PCR; TCRdb's table is partial and in-frame only. The repertoire holds some 140,000 clones, 70% to 85% seen once, with 6.5% in the top ten. Sequencing was done on a sample of PBMCs. The source of these receptors is a man aged 35-49 years in good health and CMV-seropositive.

With respect to this clone: At one of its ends the junction is not consistent with the germline gene, which may arise from a read error. The chain links TRBV7-9 to TRBJ1-5, with D tentatively TRBD1 (5 bases). The CDR3 runs to 13 residues. CDR1 and CDR2 (germline): SEHNR, FQNEAQ (reference sequence). The CDR3 is CSSSREGNQPQHF. In DNA, the CDR3 is TGTTCCAGCAGTCGGGAGGGGAATCAGCCCCAGCATTTT.

The chain's CDR3 is CASSERQGLTGELFF. The CDR3 nucleotides are TGTGCCAGCAGTGAACGCCAGGGACTCACCGGGGAGCTGTTTTTT. This chain joins TRBV25-1 and TRBJ2-2, with D tentatively TRBD2 (6 bases). This CDR3 contains 15 residues. Germline lookup yields CDR1 MGHDK and CDR2 SYGVNS. Trimming pared 2 bases from V and 4 bases from J, leaving 11 bases between. The full variable domain, in which reference TRBV25-1 and TRBJ2-2 provide the parts outside the CDR3, is EADIYQTPRYLVIGTGKKITLECSQTMGHDKMYWYQQDPGMELHLIHYSYGVNSTEKGDLSSESTVSRIRTEHFPLTLESARPSHTSQYLCASSERQGLTGELFFGEGSRLTVL.

The chain couples TRBV9 to TRBJ2-1, with TRBD2 matching over 12 bases. The CDR3 consists of 16 residues. The junction had 8 bases not matched to a gene; V was cut back by 3 bases and J by 7 bases. Per the germline V gene, CDR1 is SGDLS and CDR2 is YYNGEE. The CDR3 sequence is CASSARLAGEVNEQFF. The DNA of the CDR3 is TGTGCCAGCAGCGCCCGACTAGCGGGAGAGGTAAATGAGCAGTTCTTC.

The CDR3 DNA is TGCGCCAGCAGCTCATCCGGGACTAGCGAGGAGACCCAGTACTTC. Amino acid sequence: CASSSSGTSEETQYF. The gene calls are TRBV5-1 and TRBJ2-5, with 10 nucleotides matching TRBD2. This CDR3 spans 15 amino acids. Germline V gene sequence: CDR1 SGHRS, CDR2 YFSETQ. V gave up 3 bases and J gave up 5 bases; unmatched junction bases: 7.

The chain recombines TRBV5-5 with TRBJ2-1, with 14 bases aligning to TRBD2. V gave up 0 bases and J gave up 10 bases; unmatched junction bases: 6. CDR1 is SGHKS and CDR2 is YYEKEE in the germline V gene (reference sequence). The CDR3 has 16 residues. CDR3 loop: CASSLAGTSGGYEQFF. In DNA, the CDR3 is TGTGCCAGCAGCTTGGCCGGGACTAGCGGGGGCTACGAGCAGTTCTTC.

CDR3 amino acids: CASSEGGTSEWQETQYF. The CDR3 nucleotides are TGTGCCAGCAGTGAAGGGGGGACTAGCGAGTGGCAAGAGACCCAGTACTTC. The J gene is TRBJ2-5, the V gene TRBV6-1; TRBD2 matches at 10 bases. Germline CDR1 reads MNHNS; CDR2 reads SASEGT. The CDR3 consists of 17 residues. J was trimmed by 2 bases and V by 1 base; bases with no gene match: 7.

This sequence joins TRBV6-6 and TRBJ2-5; 7 bases are shared with TRBD2. CDR3 length equals 16 residues. V gave up 5 bases and J gave up 4 bases; unmatched junction bases: 13. Germline CDR1 MNHNY, CDR2 SVGAGI (reference sequence). The CDR3: CASSPWGGGEAETQYF. For the CDR3, the DNA is TGTGCCAGCAGTCCATGGGGCGGGGGAGAGGCAGAGACCCAGTACTTC.

The chain links TRBV30 to TRBJ2-7, with TRBD2 matching over 8 bases. This CDR3 spans 12 amino acids. Germline V CDR1 and CDR2: GTSNPN, SVGIG (reference sequence). V lost 0 bases and J lost 7; bases outside the gene matches: 2. The CDR3 region has the DNA TGTGCCTGGAGTGTAGCGGGGGTGGAGCAGTACTTC. This gives the protein CAWSVAGVEQYF.

The gene calls are TRBV27 and TRBJ2-5, with a possible D match to TRBD1 (6 bases). The J call is in doubt because the DNA end fits TRBJ2-7 better. The CDR3 length is 14 residues. CDR1 is MNHEY, CDR2 SMNVEV, per germline (reference sequence). DNA for the CDR3: TGTGCCAGCAGGCTAACAGGGTTGAGGGACGAGCAGTACTTC. Translation: CASRLTGLRDEQYF.

This chain's CDR3 is CASSPGGPGDNEQFF. The CDR3 region has the DNA TGTGCCAGCAGTCCTGGAGGGCCGGGAGACAATGAGCAGTTCTTC. The chain has TRBV28 and TRBJ2-1, with D possibly TRBD2 on 6 matching bases. The CDR3 is 15 residues long. Germline V gives CDR1 MDHEN, CDR2 SYDVKM. V was shortened by 5 bases and J by 5 bases, with 16 bases between the two germline ends.

This sequence joins TRBV5-1 and TRBJ2-7, with 10 bases fitting TRBD1. This CDR3 contains 13 residues. Losses at the gene ends were 4 bases for V and 7 bases for J; bases not matched to a gene: 5. Germline V CDR1 and CDR2: SGHRS, YFSETQ. This CDR3 reads CASSGRTGGEQYF. DNA of the CDR3: TGCGCCAGCAGCGGTCGGACAGGGGGAGAGCAGTACTTC.

V and J are TRBV5-1 and TRBJ1-2; the match to TRBD1 covers 7 bases. The CDR3 totals 15 residues. J lost 2 bases, V lost 4 bases, and 8 bases had no gene match. Germline V gives CDR1 SGHRS, CDR2 YFSETQ. The CDR3 protein is CASSAGPRGNYGYTF. The DNA for the CDR3 is TGCGCCAGCAGCGCCGGTCCCAGGGGGAACTATGGCTACACCTTC. The whole variable domain, remainder taken from reference TRBV5-1 and TRBJ1-2, is KAGVTQTPRYLIKTRGQQVTLSCSPISGHRSVSWYQQTPGQGLQFLFEYFSETQRNKGNFPGRFSGRQFSNSRSEMNVSTLELGDSALYLCASSAGPRGNYGYTFGSGTRLTVV.

The J gene is TRBJ2-2, the V gene TRBV5-8, with D tentatively TRBD2 (5 bases). The ends were cut back, 1 base at V and 0 bases at J, with 10 bases in the middle. The CDR3 extends over 16 amino acids. CDR1 SGHTS and CDR2 YDEGEE come from the germline V gene. The DNA of the CDR3 is TGTGCCAGCAGCTTGCCCCGGGATACGAACACCGGGGAGCTGTTTTTT. This gives the protein CASSLPRDTNTGELFF.

The V call is TRBV6-5, the J call TRBJ1-1; perhaps TRBD1 as D (5 bases). Trimming left V 5 bases short and J 2 bases short, with 9 bases between. The CDR3 is 13 amino acids. Germline V gives CDR1 MNHEY, CDR2 SVGAGI. The CDR3 region is CASSPGTNTEAFF. CDR3 bases: TGTGCCAGCAGTCCCGGGACTAACACTGAAGCTTTCTTT.

This sequence joins TRBV27 and TRBJ2-7; D perhaps matches TRBD2 (5 bases). CDR1 is MNHEY, CDR2 SMNVEV, per germline (reference sequence). The CDR3 totals 16 residues. V was clipped by 5 bases and J by 3 bases, with 20 bases between them. CDR3 bases: TGTGCCAGCAGTCCTACGGTTGGGGAGAAAATCTACGAGCAGTACTTC. Translated, it gives CASSPTVGEKIYEQYF.

This clone was seen only a few times. This rearrangement joins TRBV2 to TRBJ2-5; D is uncertain. Looked up from germline, CDR1 is SNHLY and CDR2 is FYNNEI. The CDR3 has 12 amino acids. Between the trimmed V and J ends, which lost 10 bases and 2 bases, there was a span of 11 bases. CDR3 nucleotides: TGTGCCACCGCGGCACTGCAAGAGACCCAGTACTTC. Protein: CATAALQETQYF.

This clone was detected a few times. The V call is TRBV2, the J call TRBJ2-2; weak D call: TRBD2 (5 bases). This CDR3 is built from 15 residues. In germline, CDR1 is SNHLY, CDR2 FYNNEI. The V end lost 4 bases, the J end lost 5 bases, and 14 bases lay between the germline ends. CDR3 loop: CASSVEGVTTGELFF. The CDR3, as DNA: TGTGCCAGCAGTGTTGAGGGAGTCACGACCGGGGAGCTGTTTTTT.

This sequence joins TRBV7-9 and TRBJ1-1; D gene unclear. The ends were cut back, 7 bases at V and 0 bases at J, with 12 bases in the middle. CDR3 length: 14 residues. Germline V gene sequence: CDR1 SEHNR, CDR2 FQNEAQ (reference sequence). DNA for the CDR3: TGTGCCAGCATGGCCGTGTTACTGAACACTGAAGCTTTCTTT. Encoded protein: CASMAVLLNTEAFF.

This clone has more than one count but fewer than ten. The CDR3 nucleotides read TGCAGCGGCCGGGGTAGCACAGATACGCAGTATTTT. Translated: CSGRGSTDTQYF. The chain couples TRBV29-1 to TRBJ2-3, with D possibly matching TRBD2 (5 bases). This CDR3 has 12 residues. Trimming took 7 bases from V and 0 from J, leaving 8 bases between them. Germline CDR1 is SQVTM and CDR2 is ANQGSEA.

The chain links TRBV6-4 to TRBJ1-6; a weak D match, TRBD1 (6 bases). The CDR3 is 16 amino acids. Trimming took 2 bases from V and 9 from J, leaving 17 bases between them. The germline V gene has CDR1 MRHNA and CDR2 SNTAGT. The CDR3 DNA reads TGTGCCAGCAGTGACCCCTCCGAGGGGGACCCTTCACCCCTCCACTTT. This translates into CASSDPSEGDPSPLHF.

This clone was seen only once. The J gene is TRBJ1-2, the V gene TRBV30, with 7 bases that match TRBD1. The CDR3 covers 11 residues. Trimming took 5 bases from V and 8 from J; bases not matched to a gene: 5. CDR1 and CDR2 (germline): GTSNPN, SVGIG (reference sequence). Written as DNA, the CDR3 is TGTGCCTGGTCAACAGGGGTAGGCTACACCTTC. Its protein is CAWSTGVGYTF.

This chain links TRBV4-1 with TRBJ1-2; 9 bases map to TRBD1. V lost 1 base, J lost 8 bases, and 8 bases stayed unmatched. Germline V CDR1 and CDR2: MGHRA, YSYEKL. The CDR3 length is 15 residues. In nucleotides, the CDR3 is TGCGCCAGCAGCCAAGCCCCCGGGACAGGGAACGGCTACACCTTC. Translated, it gives CASSQAPGTGNGYTF.

The rearrangement joins TRBV7-8 to TRBJ2-7, with 7 bases lining up with TRBD2. The ends lost 3 bases at V and 3 bases at J; junction bases unmatched: 8. There are 15 residues in the CDR3. CDR1 is SGHVS and CDR2 is FQNEAQ in the germline V gene. The CDR3 reads CASSLGAGVGYEQYF. The CDR3, as DNA: TGTGCCAGCAGCTTGGGTGCGGGAGTAGGCTACGAGCAGTACTTC.

The V call is TRBV15, the J call TRBJ2-2; the D is unclear. CDR3 length: 15 residues. Germline CDR1 is LNHNV and CDR2 is YYDKDF (reference sequence). Trimming stripped 3 bases from V and 9 bases from J, with 17 bases between. CDR3 sequence: CATSSRSVNGRELFF. CDR3 bases: TGTGCCACCAGCAGCCGCTCCGTCAATGGCCGGGAGCTGTTTTTT.

This rearrangement joins TRBV10-3 to TRBJ1-1, with D hard to call. The CDR3 has 13 amino acids. From germline, CDR1 is ENHRY and CDR2 SYGVKD. V shed 3 bases and J shed 9 bases, with 14 bases lying between them. CDR3 residues: CAISEETADQAFF. The CDR3 nucleotides read TGTGCCATCAGTGAAGAAACAGCCGATCAAGCTTTCTTT.

This clone was detected only once. The same CDR3 is also encoded by other DNA sequences in this sample. V gene TRBV30 combines with J gene TRBJ1-5; possible D gene TRBD1, 5 bases. The ends were cut back, 4 bases at V and 7 bases at J, with 14 bases in the middle. The CDR3 has 13 amino acids. The germline V gene has CDR1 GTSNPN and CDR2 SVGIG (reference sequence). In DNA form, the CDR3 reads TGTGCCTGGAATCCTTCACCAGGGCAGCCCCAGCATTTT. This translates into CAWNPSPGQPQHF. Combining the CDR3 with reference TRBV30 and TRBJ1-5 gives the whole variable domain SQTIHQWPATLVQPVGSPLSLECTVEGTSNPNLYWYRQAAGRGLQLLFYSVGIGQISSEVPQNLSASRPQDRQFILSSKKLLLSDSGFYLCAWNPSPGQPQHFGDGTRLSIL.

The chain combines TRBV9 with TRBJ2-3; TRBD1 might be the D (6 bases). The V and J ends lost 1 base and 2 bases respectively, with 8 bases between them. The CDR3 loop spans 14 amino acids. From germline, CDR1 is SGDLS and CDR2 YYNGEE. In DNA form, the CDR3 reads TGTGCCAGCAGCGTAACAGGGTCCACAGATACGCAGTATTTT. Translating it yields CASSVTGSTDTQYF.

The rearrangement links TRBV5-6 to TRBJ2-7; D uncertain. Germline V CDR1 and CDR2: SGHDT, YYEEEE. CDR3 size: 14 residues. The ends were cut back, 2 bases at V and 9 bases at J, with 18 bases in the middle. The CDR3 sequence is CASSLSPTEPGQYF. CDR3 nucleotides: TGTGCCAGCAGCTTAAGCCCGACTGAGCCCGGGCAGTACTTC.

CDR3 in amino acids: CASSLSTSGRYEQYF. CDR3 DNA: TGTGCCAGCAGCCTCTCCACTAGCGGGAGGTACGAGCAGTACTTC. The J gene is TRBJ2-5, the V gene TRBV5-4; 12 bases line up with TRBD2. TRBJ2-7 matches the DNA end more closely, so the J call is doubtful. The CDR3 runs to 15 residues. The germline V gene has CDR1 SGHNT and CDR2 YYREEE (reference sequence).

This sequence joins TRBV19 and TRBJ2-5; D is perhaps TRBD1 (6 bases). The CDR3 runs to 14 residues. The germline V gene encodes CDR1 LNHDA and CDR2 SQIVND (reference sequence). V was shortened by 2 bases and J by 7 bases, with 14 bases between the two germline ends. The CDR3 protein is CASSISRGGGTQYF. The CDR3 nucleotides are TGTGCCAGTAGTATAAGCAGGGGCGGTGGGACCCAGTACTTC.